The rows below give T cell receptor beta chains drawn from one sample of a study of CD4 T cells in relation to SARS-CoV-2 and coronaviruses. The assay was immunoSEQ multiplex PCR, and TCRdb's table has in-frame clones only and misses some. The sample carries approximately 70,000 clones, 80% to 95% recorded once. The sequencing sample was made of naive CD4+ T cells from PBMCs. These receptors came from a human donor in good health. Each CDR3 is given with its conserved first and last residue. The D gene is left open where the match is weak. Rows may omit the clone size; those that give it use once, few, many or a size class.

.,TRBV6-6,TRBJ1-6,.,CASTPDWGSPLHF,TGTGCCAGCACCCCTGACTGGGGATCACCCCTCCACTTT
.,TRBV5-1,TRBJ1-1,.,CASSSPGGWNTEAFF,TGCGCCAGCAGCTCACCGGGGGGGTGGAACACTGAAGCTTTCTTT
.,TRBV4-2,TRBJ1-1,few,CASSPNQGTNTEAFF,TGTGCCAGCAGCCCAAACCAGGGGACGAACACTGAAGCTTTCTTT
TRBD2,TRBV5-1,TRBJ2-1,.,CASSRSSGSQNEQFF,TGCGCCAGCAGCCGGTCTAGCGGGAGTCAGAATGAGCAGTTCTTC
.,TRBV7-2,TRBJ1-1,.,CASSPNPRGATEAFF,TGTGCCAGCAGTCCTAACCCGCGCGGGGCCACTGAAGCTTTCTTT
TRBD2,TRBV18,TRBJ2-5,.,CASSPPGGQQETQYF,TGTGCCAGCTCACCCCCGGGGGGTCAACAAGAGACCCAGTACTTC
.,TRBV28,TRBJ2-7,.,CATMAESLRDYEQYF,TGTGCCACCATGGCAGAGTCCCTCAGGGACTACGAGCAGTACTTC
.,TRBV15,TRBJ2-4,once,CATSRDQLADIQYF,TGTGCCACCAGCAGAGATCAACTAGCAGACATTCAGTACTTC
.,TRBV30,TRBJ1-5,.,CAWTSDRNGQPQHF,TGTGCCTGGACTTCCGACAGAAATGGTCAGCCCCAGCATTTT
.,TRBV30,TRBJ1-2,.,CAWSGPQGRTF,TGTGCCTGGAGTGGCCCCCAGGGGCGGACCTTC
.,TRBV5-1,TRBJ2-7,.,CASSPSGTFTYEQYF,TGCGCCAGCAGCCCGTCCGGGACTTTCACCTACGAGCAGTACTTC
.,TRBV10-1,TRBJ2-3,.,CASSESSPGGADTQYF,TGCGCCAGCAGTGAGTCAAGCCCCGGTGGCGCAGATACGCAGTATTTT
TRBD2,TRBV10-2,TRBJ2-2,.,CASSERAGVPGELFF,TGCGCCAGCAGTGAACGAGCGGGAGTACCCGGGGAGCTGTTTTTT
TRBD1,TRBV2,TRBJ1-1,.,CASRTGLNTEAFF,TGTGCCAGCCGGACAGGGTTGAACACTGAAGCTTTCTTT